A single T cell receptor (beta chain) is shown here with its context. Authors' analysis steps: Estimates of nucleated cell counts were drawn from the amplification of reference gene primers. Data came from immunoSEQ multiplex PCR; TCRdb stores just in-frame clones and leaves some out. The V and J calls and clone size come from that table; D and trimming were worked out from the DNA. The sample includes 75,000 to 100,000 clones, about 83% of them seen just once. Trimming took off 1 base at V and 0 bases at J, with 7 bases between the two ends. The CDR3 contains 15 residues. Germline V CDR1 and CDR2: SGHTA, FQGNSA. This specimen belongs to a study of blood T cell repertoires in COVID-19. Study at large: Researchers got acute and convalescent COVID-19 samples from the United States, Italy and Spain. PBMCs, B-cell-depleted T cells, or T cells were the source of the cDNA or gDNA that made up the material.

The TCR sequence derives from a woman of 80 years or more with acute or convalescent COVID-19. The sequenced material came from peripheral blood. The chain combines TRBV7-2 with TRBJ1-5; D uncertain. CDR3 sequence reads: CASSLVGFSNQPQHF. The CDR3 DNA sequence: TGTGCCAGCAGCTTAGTCGGTTTTAGCAATCAGCCCCAGCATTTT. Together with reference TRBV7-2 and TRBJ1-5, the CDR3 gives the full variable domain: GAGVSQSPSNKVTEKGKDVELRCDPISGHTALYWYRQSLGQGLEFLIYFQGNSAPDKSGLPSDRFSAERTGGSVSTLTIQRTQQEDSAVYLCASSLVGFSNQPQHFGDGTRLSIL.